What follows are 25 T cell receptor beta chains derived from one specimen sequenced in a study of blood T cell repertoires in COVID-19 (dated by TCRdb to the early 2020s). Receptor libraries were prepared by the immunoSEQ multiplex PCR assay. Drawn from immuneACCESS, this table holds only the in-frame rearrangements with V and J called that TCRdb kept. Clones are partly lost; checked studies trace under half to an unresolved V gene and leave the rest unexplained. The table for this sample lists about 37,000 clones; around 86% of them were counted only once. Under 8% of the sample goes to the ten largest clones. The material sequenced was peripheral blood. These receptors all come from a human donor in a cohort sampled during active COVID-19.

The chain links TRBV11-3 to TRBJ2-1; TRBD2 matches 8 bases. CDR1 and CDR2 (germline): SGHNT, YENEEA. This CDR3 is built from 15 residues. Trimming cost V 4 bases and J 4 bases; bases outside gene matches: 6. The chain's CDR3 is CASSSGVAGYNEQFF. CDR3 bases: TGTGCCAGCAGCTCGGGAGTAGCGGGGTACAATGAGCAGTTCTTC.

The chain links TRBV3-1 (or the pseudogene TRBV3-2) to TRBJ1-3; D is uncertain. Looked up from germline, CDR1 is LGHDT and CDR2 is YNNKEL (reference sequence). The CDR3 is made up of 14 amino acids. V lost 2 bases and J lost 2, with 7 bases in between. The chain's CDR3 is CASSQSPTGNTIYF. The DNA for the CDR3 is TGTGCCAGCAGCCAAAGCCCCACTGGAAACACCATATATTTT.

The CDR3 coding sequence is TGTGCCAGCAGTGAAGGTCTGAGGAGCGGGGTGAACCAAGAGACCCAGTACTTC. Translating gives CASSEGLRSGVNQETQYF. The V and J genes are TRBV6-1 and TRBJ2-5; 7 positions agree with TRBD2. Germline values: CDR1 MNHNS, CDR2 SASEGT. V gave up 1 base and J gave up 0 bases; unmatched junction bases: 11. The CDR3 runs 18 residues.

The CDR3 sequence is CAWSPASNRGETQYF. Here the CDR3 DNA reads TGTGCCTGGAGTCCGGCCTCAAACAGGGGGGAGACCCAGTACTTC. The V call is TRBV30, the J call TRBJ2-5, with 8 bases matching TRBD1. CDR3 length equals 15 residues. V was pared by 2 bases and J by 5 bases, with 10 bases of the junction left unmatched. CDR1 is GTSNPN, CDR2 SVGIG, per germline (reference sequence).

The V call is TRBV7-9, the J call TRBJ1-2; possibly TRBD1 for D (6 bases). Trimming pared 5 bases from V and 5 bases from J, leaving 24 bases between. This CDR3 comprises 17 residues. CDR1 and CDR2 (germline): SEHNR, FQNEAQ (reference sequence). CDR3 residues: CASSPEGHPGQEYGYTF. In nucleotides, the CDR3 is TGTGCCAGCAGCCCAGAGGGACACCCGGGCCAGGAGTATGGCTACACCTTC.

The chain employs TRBV5-4 and TRBJ2-1, with D possibly matching TRBD2 (6 bases). This CDR3 spans 12 amino acids. Germline CDR1 is SGHNT and CDR2 is YYREEE (reference sequence). V was cut by 0 bases and J by 12 bases, with 10 bases left in between. CDR3 protein: CASSLDYGGQFF. The DNA of the CDR3 is TGTGCCAGCAGCTTGGACTACGGGGGGCAGTTCTTC.

The V and J genes are TRBV19 and TRBJ2-1, with D maybe TRBD2 (7 bases). Germline assignment: CDR1 LNHDA and CDR2 SQIVND (reference sequence). CDR3 length equals 14 residues. Trimming removed 9 bases at V and 7 bases at J, with 19 bases between. CDR3 sequence reads: CASGRGGGWNEQFF. The CDR3 DNA reads TGTGCCAGCGGAAGGGGGGGCGGGTGGAATGAGCAGTTCTTC.

The V and J genes are TRBV7-2 and TRBJ2-1, with a weak D call TRBD1 (6 bases). Germline V gene lookup returns CDR1 SGHTA and CDR2 FQGNSA. The V end was cut by 5 bases, the J end by 5 bases, with 10 bases between. The CDR3 loop spans 13 amino acids. The CDR3, as DNA: TGTGCCAGCAGCCGAGGGACAAACAATGAGCAGTTCTTC. Protein sequence: CASSRGTNNEQFF.

The rearrangement joins TRBV19 to TRBJ2-5; D gene ambiguous. Trimming pared 3 bases from V and 7 bases from J, leaving 12 bases between. The length of the CDR3 is 13 residues. Germline-derived CDR1 and CDR2 are LNHDA and SQIVND (reference sequence). The CDR3 loop is CASSITGSRTQYF. The DNA for the CDR3 is TGTGCCAGTAGTATTACCGGGTCAAGGACCCAGTACTTC.

CDR3 nucleotides: TGCAGTGCTAGTTTCAGGGGGATGCACTACGAGCAGTACTTC. This translates into CSASFRGMHYEQYF. The V and J genes are TRBV20-1 and TRBJ2-7; 7 bases are shared with TRBD1. Germline V gives CDR1 DFQATT, CDR2 SNEGSKA (reference sequence). This CDR3 region has 14 residues. Losses at the gene ends were 3 bases for V and 3 bases for J; bases not matched to a gene: 8.

The chain couples TRBV30 to TRBJ1-5, with D unclear. The ends were cut back, 7 bases at V and 2 bases at J, with 9 bases in the middle. CDR3 length: 12 amino acids. The germline gives CDR1 GTSNPN, CDR2 SVGIG (reference sequence). The CDR3 DNA is TGTGCCTTAACCACAGGCAATCAGCCCCAGCATTTT. Encoded protein: CALTTGNQPQHF.

This clone was seen a single time. This chain links TRBV5-1 with TRBJ2-5; 8 nucleotides align to TRBD2. This CDR3 is built from 15 residues. Per germline, CDR1 SGHRS and CDR2 YFSETQ. Trimming cost V 4 bases and J 1 base; bases outside gene matches: 6. The CDR3 loop is CASSKLAGGQETQYF. The CDR3 DNA is TGCGCCAGCAGCAAGTTGGCGGGGGGCCAAGAGACCCAGTACTTC.

J is TRBJ2-1 and V is TRBV11-3; unclear D gene. CDR1 is SGHNT, CDR2 YENEEA, per germline. This CDR3 has 13 residues. The V end lost 1 base, the J end lost 7 bases, and 8 bases lay between the germline ends. The CDR3, as DNA: TGTGCCAGCAGCTTAGTGGGCCAAAATGAGCAGTTCTTC. This gives the protein CASSLVGQNEQFF.

The genes are TRBV10-1 and TRBJ2-5; TRBD2 aligns across 8 bases. CDR3 length: 14 residues. J was trimmed by 5 bases and V by 4 bases; bases with no gene match: 6. CDR1 and CDR2 from the germline V gene are WNHNN and SYGVQD (reference sequence). The CDR3 region has the DNA TGCGCCAGCAGTGGCGGACTAGCCACGGAGACCCAGTACTTC. This encodes CASSGGLATETQYF.

This rearrangement joins TRBV27 to TRBJ2-7; 8 bases align to TRBD1. The V segment lost 3 bases and the J segment 4 bases; nucleotides outside the gene matches: 5. The length of the CDR3 is 14 residues. Germline CDR1 is MNHEY and CDR2 is SMNVEV (reference sequence). The chain's CDR3 is CASSLTGERYEQYF. The CDR3 nucleotides are TGTGCCAGCAGTTTGACAGGGGAGCGTTACGAGCAGTACTTC.

This rearrangement joins TRBV29-1 to TRBJ2-3; 12 bases fit TRBD1. Germline-derived CDR1 and CDR2 are SQVTM and ANQGSEA. This CDR3 region has 14 residues. This CDR3 reads CSSRDRGPTDTQYF. CDR3 bases: TGCAGTTCCCGGGACAGGGGGCCCACAGATACGCAGTATTTT.

The gene calls are TRBV6-5 and TRBJ2-3, with D possibly TRBD2 on 5 matching bases. The V and J ends lost 5 bases and 2 bases respectively, with 8 bases between them. This CDR3 is 13 amino acids long. Germline values: CDR1 MNHEY, CDR2 SVGAGI. CDR3 sequence (DNA): TGTGCCAGCAGTCGAGGGTTCACAGATACGCAGTATTTT. Its translation: CASSRGFTDTQYF.

The rearrangement uses TRBV30 and TRBJ1-2; the match to TRBD1 covers 9 bases. CDR1 and CDR2 from the germline V gene are GTSNPN and SVGIG (reference sequence). The CDR3 extends over 14 amino acids. V shed 1 base, J shed 8 bases, and the junction held 8 bases outside the gene matches. The CDR3 DNA reads as TGTGCCTGGAGTGGAGCACAGGGGGCAGGGGGCTACACCTTC. This translates into CAWSGAQGAGGYTF.

The V gene is TRBV9, the J gene TRBJ1-1; tentatively, D is TRBD1 (6 bases). V was pared by 4 bases and J by 5 bases, with 15 bases between. This CDR3 region has 14 residues. Germline-derived CDR1 and CDR2 are SGDLS and YYNGEE. The CDR3 sequence: CASSQVGGATEAFF. As DNA, the CDR3 is TGTGCCAGCAGCCAGGTGGGGGGGGCGACTGAAGCTTTCTTT.

This chain's CDR3 is CASSLDRQGSEQYF. The CDR3 nucleotides read TGCGCCAGCAGCTTGGATCGACAGGGTAGCGAGCAGTACTTC. The rearrangement joins TRBV5-1 to TRBJ2-7, with 7 positions matching TRBD1. The CDR3 sequence is 14 residues long. Per germline, CDR1 SGHRS and CDR2 YFSETQ. J gave up 6 bases and V 0 bases, and 6 bases lay outside the gene matches.

A few counts support this clone. The rearrangement links TRBV6-4 to TRBJ2-1; 8 nucleotides match TRBD2. With V trimmed by 6 bases and J by 6 bases, 4 bases remained unmatched. The CDR3 totals 13 residues. CDR1 is MRHNA, CDR2 SNTAGT, per germline. The CDR3 loop is CASSAGTSNEQFF. CDR3 bases: TGTGCCAGCAGCGCCGGGACTAGCAATGAGCAGTTCTTC.

The chain couples TRBV10-3 to TRBJ2-1; 10 bases are shared with TRBD1. The CDR3 has 14 amino acids. Germline V gene lookup returns CDR1 ENHRY and CDR2 SYGVKD. V gave up 6 bases and J gave up 8 bases; unmatched junction bases: 7. CDR3 loop: CAIRSGTGADEQFF. In nucleotides, the CDR3 is TGTGCCATCAGGTCCGGGACAGGGGCCGATGAGCAGTTCTTC.

There are a few counts of this clone. This chain uses TRBV30 with TRBJ1-1; D gene ambiguous. Trimming shortened V by 2 bases and J by 1 base, and 14 bases separated the two germline ends. The CDR3 totals 15 residues. In germline, CDR1 is GTSNPN, CDR2 SVGIG (reference sequence). The CDR3 protein is CAWSSVIGGNTEAFF. CDR3 sequence (DNA): TGTGCCTGGAGTTCTGTTATAGGAGGGAACACTGAAGCTTTCTTT.

The gene calls are TRBV11-2 and TRBJ2-7, with D possibly TRBD2 on 8 matching bases. The germline V gene has CDR1 SGHAT and CDR2 FQNNGV. This CDR3 is built from 17 residues. Trimming removed 5 bases at V and 2 bases at J, with 22 bases between. The CDR3 DNA follows: TGTGCCAGCAGCCCTCGCGGGGGGACAGTTACAGCCTACGAGCAGTACTTC. This translates into CASSPRGGTVTAYEQYF.

With regard to this clone: Distinct nucleotide sequences in the sample also encode this CDR3. CDR3 loop: CASSESPVSTDTQYF. CDR3 sequence (DNA): TGCGCCAGCAGTGAGTCCCCAGTTAGCACAGATACGCAGTATTTT. This sequence joins TRBV10-2 and TRBJ2-3; D ambiguous. V lost 0 bases, J lost 0 bases, and 7 bases lay in between. The germline V gene encodes CDR1 WSHSY and CDR2 SAAADI. The CDR3 has 15 residues.